The clone carrying this TCR beta chain has just a few counts. This specimen belongs to a study of response to subunit inactivated influenza vaccine. TCRdb analysed the RT-PCR reads with MiXCR anew, one entry per CDR3 protein. This table has about 540,000 distinct CDR3 sequences, under 25% appearing once. These data were also reused for a study on T cells expressing NK-cell markers. Per that study: The cDNA for TCR beta came from 5'RACE template switching with UMIs.

The receptor comes from a man aged 45-65 years who received an inactivated influenza vaccine. This sample comprised CD4+ T cells sorted from PBMCs, obtained 12 days after vaccination.

The CDR3 DNA sequence: TGTGCCAGCAGCCCGGGACAGAGTCGCTCCTACGAGCAGTACTTC. It specifies CASSPGQSRSYEQYF. V usage is TRBV7-6 and J usage is TRBJ2-7; 7 nucleotides line up with TRBD1. CDR3 size: 15 residues. The ends lost 5 bases at V and 0 bases at J; junction bases unmatched: 7. Germline assignment: CDR1 SGHVS and CDR2 FNYEAQ.